What follows are 16 T cell receptor beta chains derived from one specimen sequenced in a study of T cells after yellow fever vaccination. TCRdb reanalysed the 5' RACE reads using MiXCR and keeps one entry per CDR3 protein. The sample has hundreds of thousands of distinct CDR3 sequences, 8.7% seen once. The sequencing here drew on PBMCs, taken on the day of the first yellow fever vaccination. These receptors originate from a man younger than 30 who received the YFV17D yellow fever vaccine.

This chain uses TRBV6-4 with TRBJ2-1; 9 bases align to TRBD1. This CDR3 contains 15 residues. Germline V CDR1 and CDR2: MRHNA, SNTAGT. J was trimmed by 4 bases and V by 6 bases; bases with no gene match: 7. CDR3 coding DNA: TGTGCCAGCAGCGCCATAGGACAGGGGTACAATGAGCAGTTCTTC. This sequence encodes CASSAIGQGYNEQFF.

This clonotype was counted between two and nine times. V gene TRBV12-3 or TRBV12-4 combines with J gene TRBJ1-5, with 9 bases fitting TRBD1. The CDR3 is 14 amino acids. Trimming took 6 bases from V and 3 from J; bases not matched to a gene: 3. CDR3 DNA: TGTGCCAGCAGCGGACAGGGGCTCAATCAGCCCCAGCATTTT. This gives the protein CASSGQGLNQPQHF.

The chain's CDR3 is CSARRQRGAGNTIYF. In nucleotides, the CDR3 is TGCAGTGCTAGAAGACAGCGGGGAGCTGGAAACACCATATATTTT. The chain uses TRBV20-1 and TRBJ1-3, with D tentatively TRBD1 (5 bases). Trimming left V 2 bases short and J 2 bases short, with 13 bases between. The CDR3 loop spans 15 amino acids. Germline V lookup: CDR1 DFQATT, CDR2 SNEGSKA (reference sequence).

The rearrangement joins TRBV5-6 to TRBJ2-3, with 10 nucleotides matching TRBD1. V dropped 4 bases and J dropped 1; count of bases not matched to a gene: 6. Germline CDR1 reads SGHDT; CDR2 reads YYEEEE. The CDR3 is made up of 16 amino acids. The CDR3 sequence is CASSAAGQGRTDTQYF. Here the CDR3 DNA reads TGTGCCAGCAGCGCCGCGGGACAGGGGCGCACAGATACGCAGTATTTT.

The sample holds a few counts of this clonotype. The chain joins TRBV6-1 to TRBJ1-2; weak D call: TRBD1 (6 bases). V lost 0 bases to trimming and J lost 4 bases, with 15 bases between them. Germline V gene lookup returns CDR1 MNHNS and CDR2 SASEGT. The CDR3 sequence is 16 residues long. CDR3 region: CASSEAQAGGGYGYTF. DNA of the CDR3: TGTGCCAGCAGTGAAGCGCAGGCGGGGGGCGGCTATGGCTACACCTTC.

The chain links TRBV3-1 to TRBJ1-2; 9 bases fit TRBD1. The CDR3 runs 16 residues. CDR1 LGHDT and CDR2 YNNKEL come from the germline V gene (reference sequence). V lost 2 bases and J lost 3; bases outside the gene matches: 7. In DNA form, the CDR3 reads TGTGCCAGCAGCCAATCCGGGGACAGGGCCGACTATGGCTACACCTTC. Protein: CASSQSGDRADYGYTF.

In its sample, this clonotype was seen a few times. This chain connects TRBV7-6 to TRBJ1-5; no definite D call. CDR3 length: 14 residues. Germline values: CDR1 SGHVS, CDR2 FNYEAQ. Trimming removed 2 bases at V and 2 bases at J, with 7 bases between. CDR3 DNA: TGTGCCAGCAGCTTACTTTTGGGCAATCAGCCCCAGCATTTT. It translates to CASSLLLGNQPQHF.

This clonotype occurred many times. This rearrangement joins TRBV12-3 or TRBV12-4 to TRBJ1-4; TRBD1 might be the D (5 bases). Deletions cut 6 bases from V and 2 bases from J, with 10 bases between. CDR3 length equals 14 residues. The chain's CDR3 is CASSRQGTNEKLFF. For the CDR3, the DNA is TGTGCCAGCAGCCGTCAGGGTACTAATGAAAAACTGTTTTTT.

The table lists this clonotype with many counts. The J gene is TRBJ2-3, the V gene TRBV6-2 or TRBV6-3; weak D call: TRBD2 (6 bases). This CDR3 is 16 amino acids long. V dropped 4 bases and J dropped 3 bases, with 17 bases sitting between them. CDR1 is MNHEY, CDR2 SVGEGT, per germline. The CDR3 loop reads CASSLTRGLATDTQYF. CDR3 DNA: TGTGCCAGCAGTTTAACGCGGGGACTCGCTACAGATACGCAGTATTTT.

Only a few counts were recorded for this clonotype. J is TRBJ1-2 and V is TRBV7-8; D is ambiguous. The CDR3 is made up of 13 amino acids. The V gene lost 1 base and the J gene lost 4 bases, with 7 bases spanning the gap. In germline, CDR1 is SGHVS, CDR2 FQNEAQ. In DNA, the CDR3 is TGTGCCAGCAGCTTAGAGGCCTTCTATGGCTACACCTTC. Translated, it gives CASSLEAFYGYTF.

The CDR3 region has the DNA TGCGCCAGCAGCCTGGTTGACGGTGAAGCTTTCTTT. It specifies CASSLVDGEAFF. V usage is TRBV5-1 and J usage is TRBJ1-1; the D is unclear. CDR1 is SGHRS and CDR2 is YFSETQ in the germline V gene. Trimming took off 4 bases at V and 7 bases at J, with 11 bases between the two ends. This CDR3 is 12 amino acids long.

A few counts support this clonotype. The chain combines TRBV4-3 with TRBJ1-3; D not certain. This CDR3 comprises 15 residues. Germline lookup yields CDR1 LGHNA and CDR2 YSLEER. The V gene lost 5 bases and the J gene lost 2 bases, with 13 bases spanning the gap. The CDR3 nucleotides are TGCGCCAGCAGCTCCCGGCACCATACTGGAAACACCATATATTTT. Amino acid sequence: CASSSRHHTGNTIYF.

At least ten counts were recorded for this clonotype. This chain joins TRBV7-6 and TRBJ2-3; 9 bases match TRBD2. CDR3 size: 15 residues. The germline V gene encodes CDR1 SGHVS and CDR2 FNYEAQ. The trim removed 3 bases at V and 4 bases at J, leaving 5 bases unmatched. The CDR3 sequence is CASSFGAGGPDTQYF. The DNA of the CDR3 is TGTGCCAGCAGCTTCGGAGCGGGGGGTCCAGATACGCAGTATTTT.

This clonotype occurred many times. This chain links TRBV5-1 with TRBJ1-2; unclear D gene. There are 14 residues in the CDR3. V was clipped by 0 bases and J by 0 bases, with 6 bases between them. Germline V gene sequence: CDR1 SGHRS, CDR2 YFSETQ. The CDR3 nucleotides are TGCGCCAGCAGCTTGGGCGGGACTAACTATGGCTACACCTTC. This translates into CASSLGGTNYGYTF.

This clonotype has just a few counts. The genes are TRBV15 and TRBJ2-1; tentatively, D is TRBD2 (6 bases). V shed 5 bases and J shed 1 base, with 12 bases lying between them. The germline CDR1 and CDR2 sequences are LNHNV and YYDKDF (reference sequence). This CDR3 contains 15 residues. The DNA of the CDR3 is TGTGCCACCAGCGTACGCGGGGTTTCCTACAATGAGCAGTTCTTC. It yields the protein CATSVRGVSYNEQFF.

The CDR3 loop is CAITPDRLGGYTF. The CDR3, as DNA: TGTGCCATCACTCCCGACAGACTGGGTGGCTACACCTTC. The genes are TRBV10-3 and TRBJ1-2, with D possibly being TRBD1 (5 bases). V was clipped by 7 bases and J by 7 bases, with 16 bases between them. Germline CDR1 reads ENHRY; CDR2 reads SYGVKD. This CDR3 has 13 amino acids.